The 20 T cell receptor beta chains in this list originate from one sample, sequenced in a study of cytomegalovirus exposure and HLA in healthy donors. Assay used: immunoSEQ multiplex PCR; TCRdb lists only in-frame clones, some missing. The sample contains 190,000 or so clones, more than 65% of which appear only once. Sequenced material: PBMCs. Every receptor here comes from a young woman in good health and CMV-seropositive.

This clone was counted a single time. The V and J genes are TRBV28 and TRBJ2-2; 8 bases are a match to TRBD1. Germline CDR1 MDHEN, CDR2 SYDVKM. J was trimmed by 5 bases and V by 8 bases; bases with no gene match: 7. The length of the CDR3 is 14 residues. The CDR3 reads CASRRTGPTGELFF. The CDR3 DNA sequence: TGTGCCAGCCGCCGGACAGGGCCGACCGGGGAGCTGTTTTTT.

This clone was counted many times. This chain joins TRBV30 and TRBJ2-7, with 9 bases fitting TRBD1. This CDR3 is built from 15 residues. Germline assignment: CDR1 GTSNPN and CDR2 SVGIG (reference sequence). The trim removed 4 bases at V and 1 base at J, leaving 8 bases unmatched. The CDR3 DNA reads TGTGCCTGGAAGAGCCGGGACAGGGTTTCCTACGAGCAGTACTTC. Translated, it gives CAWKSRDRVSYEQYF.

This chain uses TRBV14 with TRBJ2-4; possible D gene TRBD1, 5 bases. The V end was cut by 2 bases, the J end by 3 bases, with 8 bases between. The germline V gene has CDR1 SGHDN and CDR2 FVKESK. The CDR3 loop spans 14 amino acids. This CDR3 reads CASSQLDSKNIQYF. The CDR3 DNA follows: TGTGCCAGCAGCCAACTCGACAGCAAAAACATTCAGTACTTC. Full variable domain (missing parts from reference TRBV14 and TRBJ2-4): EAGVTQFPSHSVIEKGQTVTLRCDPISGHDNLYWYRRVMGKEIKFLLHFVKESKQDESGMPNNRFLAERTGGTYSTLKVQPAELEDSGVYFCASSQLDSKNIQYFGAGTRLSVL.

The chain carries TRBV7-2 and TRBJ1-2; D gene unclear. Germline V gene data show CDR1 as SGHTA and CDR2 as FQGNSA. This CDR3 is built from 14 residues. V dropped 2 bases and J dropped 1 base, with 8 bases sitting between them. CDR3 nucleotides: TGTGCCAGCAGCTTAATTATCAGTAACTATGGCTACACCTTC. Translating gives CASSLIISNYGYTF.

This clone has more than one count but fewer than ten. The chain links TRBV25-1 to TRBJ2-5; 7 bases are a match to TRBD2. The ends lost 6 bases at V and 12 bases at J; junction bases unmatched: 16. The germline V gene has CDR1 MGHDK and CDR2 SYGVNS. The CDR3 runs 14 residues. CDR3 bases: TGTGCCAGCAGGCCAGACATCAGCAGCGGGGCCGAGTACTTC. This sequence encodes CASRPDISSGAEYF. The whole variable domain, filled in from reference TRBV25-1 and TRBJ2-5, reads EADIYQTPRYLVIGTGKKITLECSQTMGHDKMYWYQQDPGMELHLIHYSYGVNSTEKGDLSSESTVSRIRTEHFPLTLESARPSHTSQYLCASRPDISSGAEYFGPGTRLLVL.

J is TRBJ2-5 and V is TRBV6-5, with D maybe TRBD1 (6 bases). Germline V CDR1 and CDR2: MNHEY, SVGAGI. V dropped 6 bases and J dropped 5 bases, with 10 bases sitting between them. The CDR3 has 12 residues. DNA for the CDR3: TGTGCCAGCAGCCCAAGGGGGGAGACCCAGTACTTC. Its protein product is CASSPRGETQYF.

This clone was observed a handful of times. The chain couples TRBV10-2 to TRBJ2-1; TRBD2 agrees at 11 bases. The CDR3 sequence is 15 residues long. V lost 3 bases and J lost 7; bases outside the gene matches: 5. The germline V gene has CDR1 WSHSY and CDR2 SAAADI. The CDR3: CASSESSGRLNEQFF. For the CDR3, the DNA is TGCGCCAGCAGTGAATCTAGCGGGAGGTTAAATGAGCAGTTCTTC.

The chain links TRBV27 to TRBJ2-3; 8 positions agree with TRBD2. J lost 7 bases, V lost 7 bases, and 13 bases had no gene match. This CDR3 has 15 residues. Germline-derived CDR1 and CDR2 are MNHEY and SMNVEV (reference sequence). The CDR3 loop reads CASTNKRGTVHTQYF. The CDR3 DNA follows: TGTGCCAGCACCAATAAGCGGGGGACGGTGCATACGCAGTATTTT.

The CDR3 DNA reads as TGTGCCAGCAGCCGAGGAGGGACCTACGAGCAGTACTTC. This encodes CASSRGGTYEQYF. This chain joins TRBV11-2 and TRBJ2-7, with D possibly TRBD2 on 6 matching bases. The CDR3 covers 13 residues. V was shortened by 5 bases and J by 2 bases, with 10 bases between the two germline ends. Looked up from germline, CDR1 is SGHAT and CDR2 is FQNNGV.

CDR3 DNA: TGCGCCAGCAGCTTTGGCATCCTAGCGGATCTAACCTACGAGCAGTACTTC. This encodes CASSFGILADLTYEQYF. J is TRBJ2-7 and V is TRBV5-1; 7 bases fit TRBD2. The CDR3 contains 17 residues. The germline gives CDR1 SGHRS, CDR2 YFSETQ. J was trimmed by 2 bases and V by 2 bases; bases with no gene match: 13.

This rearrangement joins TRBV15 to TRBJ2-7; 7 nucleotides align to TRBD1. V was clipped by 5 bases and J by 0 bases; unmatched bases: 16. The CDR3 consists of 18 residues. Germline CDR1 LNHNV, CDR2 YYDKDF (reference sequence). The CDR3 region has the DNA TGTGCCACCAGCTCCCGGAACAGGGGTTCCCAATTCTCCTACGAGCAGTACTTC. Protein: CATSSRNRGSQFSYEQYF.

The chain links TRBV27 to TRBJ1-5; D call uncertain. Looked up from germline, CDR1 is MNHEY and CDR2 is SMNVEV (reference sequence). V gave up 5 bases and J gave up 3 bases, with 26 bases separating them. The CDR3 totals 19 residues. CDR3 sequence (DNA): TGTGCCAGCAGTGCTCGGTTTCCCAATGGTAACCCAATCAATCAGCCCCAGCATTTT. This sequence encodes CASSARFPNGNPINQPQHF.

This chain joins TRBV6-1 and TRBJ1-1; 11 bases fit TRBD1. Trimming removed 2 bases from V and 4 bases from J; junction bases left unmatched: 6. Germline assignment: CDR1 MNHNS and CDR2 SASEGT. This CDR3 is 16 amino acids long. In nucleotides, the CDR3 is TGTGCCAGCAGTGAACCCGGACAGGGGGCGGGCACTGAAGCTTTCTTT. Protein sequence: CASSEPGQGAGTEAFF.

This rearrangement joins TRBV6-1 to TRBJ2-1; TRBD2 might be the D (5 bases). V lost 7 bases and J 7 bases, leaving 17 bases between the germline ends. There are 14 residues in the CDR3. Germline V lookup: CDR1 MNHNS, CDR2 SASEGT. CDR3 region: CASTGNQYGNEQFF. The CDR3 region has the DNA TGTGCCAGCACCGGGAACCAATATGGGAATGAGCAGTTCTTC.

The chain is built from TRBV10-3 and TRBJ1-3; D might be TRBD1 (5 bases). This CDR3 is 13 amino acids long. Per the germline V gene, CDR1 is ENHRY and CDR2 is SYGVKD. V lost 6 bases and J lost 4, with 10 bases in between. The CDR3, as DNA: TGTGCCATCAGCGCAGGGCGCGGAAACACCATATATTTT. Translating it yields CAISAGRGNTIYF.

V is TRBV2 and J is TRBJ2-7; 7 bases fit TRBD1. Germline loops: CDR1 SNHLY, CDR2 FYNNEI. This CDR3 has 12 amino acids. Trimming at V came to 7 bases and at J to 6 bases, leaving 6 bases not matched to a gene. CDR3 bases: TGTGCCAGCACCGCCCAGGGGGTCGAGCAGTACTTC. Its translation: CASTAQGVEQYF.

This clone was seen only once. V and J are TRBV2 and TRBJ2-2; D remains ambiguous. The germline V gene has CDR1 SNHLY and CDR2 FYNNEI. Trimming shortened V by 8 bases and J by 7 bases, and 14 bases separated the two germline ends. The CDR3 contains 13 residues. The CDR3 nucleotides read TGTGCCAGCGGCGCGGTGAACGGCGGGGAGCTGTTTTTT. Translation gives CASGAVNGGELFF.

The V call is TRBV14, the J call TRBJ1-1; D remains unclear. The CDR3 extends over 14 amino acids. CDR1 and CDR2 from the germline V gene are SGHDN and FVKESK. Trimming removed 0 bases from V and 7 bases from J, with 12 bases in between. CDR3 residues: CASSQDDTVIEAFF. CDR3 sequence (DNA): TGTGCCAGCAGCCAAGATGACACAGTCATTGAAGCTTTCTTT.

This sequence joins TRBV2 and TRBJ2-7, with D unclear. The CDR3 sequence is 13 residues long. Germline assignment: CDR1 SNHLY and CDR2 FYNNEI. Trimming took 8 bases from V and 3 from J, leaving 14 bases between them. Here the CDR3 reads CASADQSFYEQYF. For the CDR3, the DNA is TGTGCCAGCGCGGATCAGAGTTTCTACGAGCAGTACTTC.

V and J are TRBV9 and TRBJ1-2; D is unresolved. The V gene's germline CDR1 is SGDLS and CDR2 YYNGEE. Trimming removed 0 bases from V and 6 bases from J, with 12 bases in between. The CDR3 runs to 14 residues. CDR3 region: CASSVDLPSDGYTF. DNA of the CDR3: TGTGCCAGCAGCGTAGATCTCCCTTCGGATGGCTACACCTTC.